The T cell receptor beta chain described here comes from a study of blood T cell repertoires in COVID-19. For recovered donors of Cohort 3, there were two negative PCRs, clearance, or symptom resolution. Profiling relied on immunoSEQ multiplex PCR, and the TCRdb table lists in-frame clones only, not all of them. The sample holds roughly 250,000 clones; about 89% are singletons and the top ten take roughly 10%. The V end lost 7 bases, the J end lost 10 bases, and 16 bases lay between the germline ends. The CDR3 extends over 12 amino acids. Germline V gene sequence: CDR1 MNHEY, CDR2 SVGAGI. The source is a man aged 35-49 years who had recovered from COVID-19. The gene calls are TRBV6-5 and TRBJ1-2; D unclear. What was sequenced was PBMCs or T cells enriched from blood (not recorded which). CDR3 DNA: TGTGCCAGCATCGGCGGGAGATTCACCTACACCTTC. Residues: CASIGGRFTYTF.